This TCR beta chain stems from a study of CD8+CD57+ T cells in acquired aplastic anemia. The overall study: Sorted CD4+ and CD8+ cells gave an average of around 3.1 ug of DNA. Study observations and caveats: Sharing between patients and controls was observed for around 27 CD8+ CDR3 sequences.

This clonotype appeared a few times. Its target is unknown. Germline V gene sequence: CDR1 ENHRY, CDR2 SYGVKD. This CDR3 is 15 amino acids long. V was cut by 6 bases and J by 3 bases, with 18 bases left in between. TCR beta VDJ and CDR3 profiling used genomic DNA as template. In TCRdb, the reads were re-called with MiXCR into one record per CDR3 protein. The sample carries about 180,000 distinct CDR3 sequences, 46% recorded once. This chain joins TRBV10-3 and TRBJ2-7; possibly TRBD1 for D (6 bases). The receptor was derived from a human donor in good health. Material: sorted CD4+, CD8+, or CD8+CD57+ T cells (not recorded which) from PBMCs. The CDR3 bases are TGTGCCATCAGCCGATCAGGGGATCCCGGCTACGAGCAGTACTTC. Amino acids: CAISRSGDPGYEQYF.